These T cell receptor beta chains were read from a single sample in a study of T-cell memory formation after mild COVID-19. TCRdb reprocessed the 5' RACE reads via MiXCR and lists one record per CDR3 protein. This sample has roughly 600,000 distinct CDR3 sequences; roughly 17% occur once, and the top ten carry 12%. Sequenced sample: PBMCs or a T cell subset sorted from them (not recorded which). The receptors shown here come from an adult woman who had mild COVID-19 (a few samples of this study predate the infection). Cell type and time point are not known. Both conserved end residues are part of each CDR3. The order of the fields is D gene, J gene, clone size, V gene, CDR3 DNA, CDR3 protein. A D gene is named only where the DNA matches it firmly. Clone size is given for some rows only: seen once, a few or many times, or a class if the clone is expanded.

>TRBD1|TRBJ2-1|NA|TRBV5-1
TGCGCCAGCAGCTTGGTTCAGGGGGTCGGTGAGCAGTTCTTC
CASSLVQGVGEQFF
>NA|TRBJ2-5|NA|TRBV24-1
TGTGCCACCAGTGATTCGGGGTCGTCACCCCAGTACTTC
CATSDSGSSPQYF
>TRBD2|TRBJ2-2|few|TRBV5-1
TGCGCCAGCAGCTTGGGTGCTAGCGGGAGCACCGGGGAGCTGTTTTTT
CASSLGASGSTGELFF
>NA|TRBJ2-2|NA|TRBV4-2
TGTGCCAGCAGCCAGCCCTCTAGCACCGGGGAGCTGTTTTTT
CASSQPSSTGELFF
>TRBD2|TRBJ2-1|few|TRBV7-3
TGTGCCAGCAGCCCAACTTTAGCGGGAGGGCCCAATGAGCAGTTCTTC
CASSPTLAGGPNEQFF
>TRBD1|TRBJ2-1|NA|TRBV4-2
TGTGCCAGCAGCCAAGATCTGTTAGGACAGGGGGTCAATGAGCAGTTCTTC
CASSQDLLGQGVNEQFF
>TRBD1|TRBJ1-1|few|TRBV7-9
TGTGCCAGCAGCCCATACAGGGGAAGGGGAAACACTGAAGCTTTCTTT
CASSPYRGRGNTEAFF
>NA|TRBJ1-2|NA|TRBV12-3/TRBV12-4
TGTGCCAGCCAGAGGAAGGGTGGCTACACCTTC
CASQRKGGYTF
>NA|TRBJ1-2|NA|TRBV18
TGTGCCAGCTCGGACGAGGGAGGGCCCAACTATGGCTACACCTTC
CASSDEGGPNYGYTF
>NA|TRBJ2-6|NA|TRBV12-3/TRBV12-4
TGTGCCAGCAGCGGGGAGTCTAAGGGGGCCAACGTCCTGACTTTC
CASSGESKGANVLTF
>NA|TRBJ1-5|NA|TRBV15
TGTGCCACCACCTCCACGGATGATAGCAATCAGCCCCAGCATTTT
CATTSTDDSNQPQHF
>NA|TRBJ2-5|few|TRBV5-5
TGTGCCAGCAGCTTGCTCTCTCCGGAGACCCAGTACTTC
CASSLLSPETQYF
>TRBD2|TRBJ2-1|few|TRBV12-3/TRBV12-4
TGTGCCAGCAGTTTAGTAGGACTAGCAGGCAATGAGCAGTTCTTC
CASSLVGLAGNEQFF
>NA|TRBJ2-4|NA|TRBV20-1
TGCAGTGCTAGATCTCCTTCTGGAAGAAGAAACATTCAGTACTTC
CSARSPSGRRNIQYF
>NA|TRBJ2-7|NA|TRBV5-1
TGCGCCAGCAGCCCATTATCGGACTCCTACGAGCAGTACTTC
CASSPLSDSYEQYF
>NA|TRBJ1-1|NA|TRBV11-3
TGTGCCAGCAGCACACAACCGGGAAGGGGGAACACTGAAGCTTTCTTT
CASSTQPGRGNTEAFF
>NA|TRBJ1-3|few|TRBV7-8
TGTGCCAGCAGCTTAGACGTGTCAGCCTCTGGAAACACCATATATTTT
CASSLDVSASGNTIYF
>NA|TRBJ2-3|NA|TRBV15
TGTGCCACCAGCAGCCACCTCGGGAGCCGCACAGATACGCAGTATTTT
CATSSHLGSRTDTQYF
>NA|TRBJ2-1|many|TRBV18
TGTGCCAGCTCACCCCAGGGAGGCAATGAGCAGTTCTTC
CASSPQGGNEQFF
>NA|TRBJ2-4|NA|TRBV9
TGTGCCAGCAGCCCTGATTACCTAGCCAAAAACATTCAGTACTTC
CASSPDYLAKNIQYF
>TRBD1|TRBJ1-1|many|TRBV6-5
TGTGCCAGCAGTTATGGGGGACAGGGTAGTACTGAAGCTTTCTTT
CASSYGGQGSTEAFF
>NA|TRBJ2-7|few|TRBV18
TGTGCCAGCTCACCAGGGGGACAATTATACGAGCAGTACTTC
CASSPGGQLYEQYF
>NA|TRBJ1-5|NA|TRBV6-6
TGTGCCAGCAGGACCAGAGAGAATAGCAATCAGCCCCAGCATTTT
CASRTRENSNQPQHF